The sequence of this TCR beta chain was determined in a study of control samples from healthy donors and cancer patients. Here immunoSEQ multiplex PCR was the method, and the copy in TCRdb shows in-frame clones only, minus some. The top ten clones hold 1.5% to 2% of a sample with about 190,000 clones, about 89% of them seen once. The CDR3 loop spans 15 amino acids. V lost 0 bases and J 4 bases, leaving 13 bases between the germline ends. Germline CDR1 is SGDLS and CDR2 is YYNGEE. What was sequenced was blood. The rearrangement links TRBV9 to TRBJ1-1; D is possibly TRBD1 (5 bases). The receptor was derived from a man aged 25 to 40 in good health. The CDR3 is CASSVEPGGITEAFF. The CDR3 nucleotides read TGTGCCAGCAGCGTAGAGCCCGGGGGAATCACTGAAGCTTTCTTT.